A selection of T cell receptor beta chains follows, all from one sample in a study of T cells in Graves' hyperthyroidism and ophthalmopathy. TCRdb passed the multiplex PCR reads through MiXCR, listing each CDR3 protein once. The data show fewer than 450,000 distinct CDR3 sequences, approximately 17% seen once. Sequencing used blood. The receptors come from a woman under 40 with Graves' hyperthyroidism that later progressed to Graves' ophthalmopathy. The CDR3 runs from the conserved cysteine through the conserved F or W. Fields, in order: D gene, clone size, J gene, V gene, CDR3 protein, CDR3 DNA. A D gene is named only where the DNA matches it firmly. Clone size is given for some rows only: seen once, a few or many times, or a class if the clone is expanded.

>.|few|TRBJ2-7|TRBV5-4
CASSFSTSYEQYF
TGTGCCAGCAGCTTTTCTACTAGCTACGAGCAGTACTTC
>TRBD1|many|TRBJ2-2|TRBV28
CASSSSGQGGGELFF
TGTGCCAGCAGTTCAAGCGGACAGGGCGGGGGGGAGCTGTTTTTT
>.|.|TRBJ1-1|TRBV28
CASSWDGGLTEAFF
TGTGCCAGCAGTTGGGACGGAGGACTCACTGAAGCTTTCTTT
>.|many|TRBJ2-7|TRBV6-1
CASNIRTGTSYEQYF
TGTGCCAGCAACATACGCACAGGGACCTCCTACGAGCAGTACTTC
>TRBD1|many|TRBJ1-4|TRBV10-1
CAGQVSTNEKLFF
TGCGCCGGACAGGTTTCAACTAATGAAAAACTGTTTTTT
>TRBD1|many|TRBJ2-1|TRBV7-9
CASSTRQGSPNEQFF
TGTGCCAGCAGCACCCGACAGGGTTCTCCGAATGAGCAGTTCTTC
>.|.|TRBJ1-1|TRBV29-1
CSVENGGWYTEAFF
TGCAGCGTTGAAAACGGGGGTTGGTACACTGAAGCTTTCTTT
>.|many|TRBJ2-6|TRBV12-3/TRBV12-4
CASSLALEGSGANVLTF
TGTGCCAGCAGTTTAGCGCTGGAGGGGTCTGGGGCCAACGTCCTGACTTTC
>.|few|TRBJ2-1|TRBV11-2
CASSLLPSIPEQFF
TGTGCCAGCAGCTTACTTCCCTCGATCCCTGAGCAGTTCTTC
>.|many|TRBJ2-2|TRBV2
CASSAGAGGGGELFF
TGTGCCAGCAGTGCTGGGGCAGGGGGAGGCGGGGAGCTGTTTTTT
>.|.|TRBJ1-5|TRBV28
CASSLPGEDQPQHF
TGTGCCAGCAGTTTGCCCGGAGAGGATCAGCCCCAGCATTTT
>.|.|TRBJ1-4|TRBV29-1
CSVEDRDHGEKLFF
TGCAGCGTTGAAGATCGAGACCACGGGGAAAAACTGTTTTTT
>.|.|TRBJ1-2|TRBV28
CASSFGPPTAVNYGYTF
TGTGCCAGCAGTTTTGGACCACCGACCGCGGTTAACTATGGCTACACCTTC
>TRBD1|many|TRBJ2-7|TRBV12-3/TRBV12-4
CASRAGTDEQYF
TGTGCCAGCAGGGCTGGGACAGACGAGCAGTACTTC
>.|few|TRBJ2-1|TRBV12-3/TRBV12-4
CASSLATPAHNEQFF
TGTGCCAGCAGTTTGGCCACCCCCGCCCACAATGAGCAGTTCTTC
>.|many|TRBJ2-1|TRBV29-1
CSGEETVGNEQFF
TGCAGCGGAGAAGAGACCGTCGGCAATGAGCAGTTCTTC
>TRBD1|many|TRBJ1-4|TRBV20-1
CSVLMDRGPSSTNEKLFF
TGCAGTGTACTAATGGACAGGGGGCCATCATCAACTAATGAAAAACTGTTTTTT
>.|few|TRBJ1-5|TRBV19
CASSINPPGNQPQHF
TGTGCCAGTAGTATAAACCCCCCAGGGAATCAGCCCCAGCATTTT
>TRBD1|many|TRBJ1-1|TRBV27
CASIRQGSGTEAFF
TGTGCCAGCATTCGACAGGGATCGGGCACTGAAGCTTTCTTT
>.|.|TRBJ1-2|TRBV5-4
CASSQGMNYGYTF
TGTGCCAGCAGCCAGGGGATGAACTATGGCTACACCTTC
>.|.|TRBJ2-1|TRBV20-1
CSASQSGNEQFF
TGCAGTGCTAGTCAGTCCGGGAATGAGCAGTTCTTC
>.|few|TRBJ1-2|TRBV19
CASGAATKGGYTF
TGTGCCAGTGGGGCCGCCACTAAGGGGGGCTACACCTTC
>TRBD1|.|TRBJ1-2|TRBV12-3/TRBV12-4
CASSQGGGYTF
TGTGCCAGCAGTCAAGGGGGCGGCTACACCTTC
>TRBD1|few|TRBJ1-6|TRBV29-1
CSVDDRGNSPLHF
TGCAGCGTAGATGACAGGGGTAATTCACCCCTCCACTTT
>TRBD2|.|TRBJ2-1|TRBV15
CATSTGRERYNEQFF
TGTGCCACCAGCACGGGGCGGGAGCGCTACAATGAGCAGTTCTTC
>.|.|TRBJ1-1|TRBV27
CASPTNDRAEAFF
TGTGCCAGCCCGACTAACGACAGAGCTGAAGCTTTCTTT
>TRBD1|many|TRBJ1-5|TRBV18
CASSPRAGGSNQPQHF
TGTGCCAGCTCACCAAGGGCAGGGGGAAGCAATCAGCCCCAGCATTTT
>.|many|TRBJ2-7|TRBV27
CASSSRDKGYEQYF
TGTGCCAGCAGTAGCCGGGACAAAGGCTACGAGCAGTACTTC
>TRBD2|many|TRBJ2-7|TRBV13
CASSPRGGRTYEQYF
TGTGCCAGCAGCCCTCGCGGGGGGCGCACCTACGAGCAGTACTTC
>TRBD2|many|TRBJ2-2|TRBV10-3
CAISGPQTSGSDTGELFF
TGTGCCATCAGTGGCCCCCAGACTAGCGGGAGCGACACCGGGGAGCTGTTTTTT
>.|many|TRBJ2-1|TRBV6-1
CASSLGLSGYYNEQFF
TGTGCCAGCAGTTTGGGTTTGTCGGGCTACTACAATGAGCAGTTCTTC
>.|.|TRBJ2-2|TRBV9
CASSVAAFNTGELFF
TGTGCCAGCAGCGTAGCGGCTTTTAACACCGGGGAGCTGTTTTTT
>.|many|TRBJ2-7|TRBV11-2
CASGVAYEQYF
TGTGCCAGCGGGGTAGCCTACGAGCAGTACTTC
>.|.|TRBJ2-7|TRBV27
CASSFGGALYGQYF
TGTGCCAGCAGTTTTGGAGGGGCTCTGTACGGGCAGTACTTC
>.|.|TRBJ1-1|TRBV7-8
CASSPRRLQGSTEAFF
TGTGCCAGCAGCCCTAGACGACTACAGGGATCCACTGAAGCTTTCTTT
>.|.|TRBJ1-3|TRBV5-4
CASSLEDGFSGNTIYF
TGTGCCAGCAGCTTGGAGGACGGCTTCTCTGGAAACACCATATATTTT
>.|many|TRBJ2-1|TRBV7-9
CASRPIYTAYNEQFF
TGTGCCAGCAGACCCATATATACAGCCTACAATGAGCAGTTCTTC